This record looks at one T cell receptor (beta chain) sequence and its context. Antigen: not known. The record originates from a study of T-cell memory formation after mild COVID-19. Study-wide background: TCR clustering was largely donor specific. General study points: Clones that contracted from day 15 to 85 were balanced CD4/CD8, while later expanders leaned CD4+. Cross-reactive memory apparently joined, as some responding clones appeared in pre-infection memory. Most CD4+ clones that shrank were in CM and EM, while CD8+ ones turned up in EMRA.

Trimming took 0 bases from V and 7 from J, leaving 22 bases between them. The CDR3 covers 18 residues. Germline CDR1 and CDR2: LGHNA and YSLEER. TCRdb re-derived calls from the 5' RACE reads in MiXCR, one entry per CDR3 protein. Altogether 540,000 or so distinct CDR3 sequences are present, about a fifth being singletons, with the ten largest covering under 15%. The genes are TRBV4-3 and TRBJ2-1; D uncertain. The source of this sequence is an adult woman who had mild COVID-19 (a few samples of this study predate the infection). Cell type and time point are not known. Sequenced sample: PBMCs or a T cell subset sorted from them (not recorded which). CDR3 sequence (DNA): TGCGCCAGCAGCCAAGATGAGTCACTTTATATTGGACCTAATGAGCAGTTCTTC. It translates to CASSQDESLYIGPNEQFF.